These 21 T cell receptor beta chains share one sample of origin, sequenced in a study of response to subunit inactivated influenza vaccine (dated by TCRdb to the late 2010s). Receptors were amplified or captured by RT-PCR. These reads were obtained on an Illumina HiSeq 2500. TCRdb took the public reads, trimmed them with fastp at Q25, ran MiXCR for clone calling and kept in-frame beta chains. Every distinct CDR3 protein forms one entry, paired with its most common genes and DNA. The sample has more than 150,000 distinct CDR3 sequences on record, roughly 10% of them singletons. Roughly 40% of the sample lies in the top ten. Source: CD8+ T cells sorted from PBMCs, taken less than 30 months after vaccination. These receptors came from a man aged 50 to 69 who received an inactivated influenza vaccine. Donor details come from another sample of the same person, matched by shared clones.

The rearrangement links TRBV7-9 to TRBJ1-5, with 7 bases aligning to TRBD1. Germline V lookup: CDR1 SEHNR, CDR2 FQNEAQ (reference sequence). The CDR3 extends over 14 amino acids. With V trimmed by 5 bases and J by 6 bases, 7 bases remained unmatched. CDR3 sequence reads: CASSETGVVQPQHF. In nucleotides, the CDR3 is TGTGCCAGCAGCGAAACAGGGGTAGTTCAGCCCCAGCATTTT.

This clonotype showed up just a few times. V gene TRBV4-1 combines with J gene TRBJ2-1; 8 nucleotides match TRBD1. Germline lookup yields CDR1 MGHRA and CDR2 YSYEKL. The CDR3 is made up of 15 amino acids. V gave up 1 base and J gave up 8 bases; unmatched junction bases: 7. Written as DNA, the CDR3 is TGCGCCAGCAGCCAAGGGCCAGGGGGCACGGATGAGCAGTTCTTC. Protein product: CASSQGPGGTDEQFF.

This clonotype was seen repeatedly, ten times or more. V usage is TRBV9 and J usage is TRBJ2-2, with TRBD1 as a possible D gene (6 bases). The V gene's germline CDR1 is SGDLS and CDR2 YYNGEE. This CDR3 contains 16 residues. Trimming took off 3 bases at V and 0 bases at J, with 12 bases between the two ends. The CDR3 sequence is CASSAYGQSNTGELFF. The CDR3 DNA reads as TGTGCCAGCAGCGCTTACGGACAGTCGAACACCGGGGAGCTGTTTTTT.

This clonotype was detected ten times or more. The chain is built from TRBV4-3 and TRBJ2-1; TRBD1 matches at 8 bases. Germline CDR1 LGHNA, CDR2 YSLEER. V dropped 0 bases and J dropped 8; count of bases not matched to a gene: 9. This CDR3 contains 16 residues. In DNA form, the CDR3 reads TGCGCCAGCAGCCAAGATCTAGTGACAGGGGTTTATGAGCAGTTCTTC. Its protein product is CASSQDLVTGVYEQFF.

The genes are TRBV30 and TRBJ1-5; unclear D gene. Deletions cut 2 bases from V and 0 bases from J, with 11 bases between. The CDR3 is 15 residues long. Germline V CDR1 and CDR2: GTSNPN, SVGIG (reference sequence). DNA of the CDR3: TGTGCCTGGAGTATCGGGCCGTATAGCAATCAGCCCCAGCATTTT. It is translated as CAWSIGPYSNQPQHF.

The gene calls are TRBV27 and TRBJ1-3; possibly TRBD1 for D (5 bases). Trimming removed 6 bases at V and 0 bases at J, with 9 bases between. CDR1 is MNHEY, CDR2 SMNVEV, per germline (reference sequence). The CDR3 totals 14 residues. The CDR3: CASSMTVSGNTIYF. CDR3 sequence (DNA): TGTGCCAGCAGCATGACAGTCTCTGGAAACACCATATATTTT.

V and J are TRBV28 and TRBJ2-3; D might be TRBD1 or TRBD2, each matching 6 bases. This CDR3 spans 15 amino acids. CDR1 MDHEN and CDR2 SYDVKM come from the germline V gene. V lost 2 bases and J lost 2, with 11 bases in between. CDR3 sequence: CASSLRRGDTDTQYF. The CDR3 region has the DNA TGTGCCAGCAGTTTAAGGAGGGGGGACACAGATACGCAGTATTTT.

This clonotype was found a few times. The chain combines TRBV30 with TRBJ2-7; D is unresolved. This CDR3 contains 11 residues. Germline loops: CDR1 GTSNPN, CDR2 SVGIG (reference sequence). V lost 4 bases, J lost 6 bases, and 10 bases lay in between. The CDR3 protein is CAWNAYGEQYF. In DNA, the CDR3 is TGTGCCTGGAATGCATACGGCGAGCAGTACTTC.

The chain carries TRBV4-1 and TRBJ2-5, with D perhaps TRBD1 (7 bases). V gave up 4 bases and J gave up 4 bases, with 10 bases separating them. From germline, CDR1 is MGHRA and CDR2 YSYEKL. The CDR3 sequence is 13 residues long. CDR3 amino acids: CASSRQGGETQYF. The CDR3, as DNA: TGCGCCAGCAGCCGACAGGGAGGAGAGACCCAGTACTTC.

This clonotype was seen ten or more times. CDR3: CASNPGDQETQYF. The CDR3 DNA reads as TGTGCCAGCAACCCCGGGGACCAAGAGACCCAGTACTTC. The rearrangement links TRBV6-1 to TRBJ2-5, with D perhaps matching TRBD2 (5 bases). Germline V gene lookup returns CDR1 MNHNS and CDR2 SASEGT. Trimming left V 7 bases short and J 0 bases short, with 9 bases between. The CDR3 loop spans 13 amino acids.

This rearrangement joins TRBV14 to TRBJ2-3; no clear D. Germline V gene data show CDR1 as SGHDN and CDR2 as FVKESK. This CDR3 region has 16 residues. V lost 0 bases, J lost 0 bases, and 10 bases lay in between. The CDR3 nucleotides read TGTGCCAGCAGCCAAGATTTGGCGGAGAGCACAGATACGCAGTATTTT. Translation: CASSQDLAESTDTQYF. Complete variable domain (other parts from reference TRBV14 and TRBJ2-3): EAGVTQFPSHSVIEKGQTVTLRCDPISGHDNLYWYRRVMGKEIKFLLHFVKESKQDESGMPNNRFLAERTGGTYSTLKVQPAELEDSGVYFCASSQDLAESTDTQYFGPGTRLTVL.

In this sample, this clonotype turned up a few times. The CDR3 sequence: CASSQDGRYQETQYF. For the CDR3, the DNA is TGCGCCAGCAGCCAAGACGGCCGGTACCAAGAGACCCAGTACTTC. The genes are TRBV4-3 and TRBJ2-5, with D unresolved. From germline, CDR1 is LGHNA and CDR2 YSLEER. V was shortened by 0 bases and J by 0 bases, with 8 bases between the two germline ends. The CDR3 is made up of 15 amino acids.

This clonotype appeared a few times. This may stem from a read error, because a much larger clone lies one nucleotide away. This chain uses TRBV9 with TRBJ2-7, with a weak D call TRBD2 (7 bases). CDR1 and CDR2 from the germline V gene are SGDLS and YYNGEE. This CDR3 comprises 15 residues. V dropped 3 bases and J dropped 5 bases, with 18 bases sitting between them. CDR3 sequence reads: CASSAGGARGNEQYF. CDR3 coding DNA: TGTGCCAGCAGCGCGGGGGGCGCGAGAGGGAACGAGCAGTACTTC.

This clonotype was counted only a few times. The gene calls are TRBV11-1 and TRBJ2-7, with TRBD1 matching over 10 bases. CDR3 length equals 14 residues. Losses at the gene ends were 3 bases for V and 6 bases for J; bases not matched to a gene: 5. Germline CDR1 reads SGHAT; CDR2 reads FQDESV (reference sequence). CDR3 DNA sequence: TGTGCCAGCAGCTTGGGAGACAGGGGGCCCGAGCAGTACTTC. Protein product: CASSLGDRGPEQYF.

This clonotype was seen a few times. V and J are TRBV4-1 and TRBJ2-1; 10 positions match TRBD2. Germline loops: CDR1 MGHRA, CDR2 YSYEKL. This CDR3 is 17 amino acids long. The junction had 9 bases not matched to a gene; V was cut back by 1 base and J by 6 bases. CDR3 DNA: TGCGCCAGCAGCCAAGGGCAGCGGGGGGGCCACCTCAATGAGCAGTTCTTC. It is translated as CASSQGQRGGHLNEQFF.

J is TRBJ2-1 and V is TRBV4-3; 10 bases are shared with TRBD2. The CDR3 length is 18 residues. Looked up from germline, CDR1 is LGHNA and CDR2 is YSLEER. Trimming cost V 4 bases and J 5 bases; bases outside gene matches: 14. The CDR3 coding sequence is TGCGCCAGCAGCCGCCATTTCCTCGGGACTAGCGTTAACAATGAGCAGTTCTTC. Its translation is CASSRHFLGTSVNNEQFF.

This clonotype was recorded a few times. The rearrangement links TRBV20-1 to TRBJ1-5, with D perhaps matching TRBD1 (5 bases). Trimming left V 0 bases short and J 2 bases short, with 5 bases between. Germline V lookup: CDR1 DFQATT, CDR2 SNEGSKA (reference sequence). This CDR3 contains 13 residues. As DNA, the CDR3 is TGCAGTGCTAGAGACAGGGGCAATCAGCCCCAGCATTTT. It yields the protein CSARDRGNQPQHF.

The V call is TRBV28, the J call TRBJ2-2; D gene uncertain. Germline V gene lookup returns CDR1 MDHEN and CDR2 SYDVKM. V shed 2 bases and J shed 6 bases, with 13 bases lying between them. The length of the CDR3 is 15 residues. The CDR3 region has the DNA TGTGCCAGCAGTTTAGGTCGGCGGCCTGCCGGGGAGCTGTTTTTT. Encoded protein: CASSLGRRPAGELFF.

This chain links TRBV6-5 with TRBJ1-2; no reliable D call. With 0 bases removed from V and 8 bases from J, the gap between germline ends came to 16 bases. The CDR3 length is 15 residues. Germline-derived CDR1 and CDR2 are MNHEY and SVGAGI. In nucleotides, the CDR3 is TGTGCCAGCAGTTACTCGGCCGGGGAGGTGGTCGGCTACACCTTC. Translated: CASSYSAGEVVGYTF.

The J gene is TRBJ1-1, the V gene TRBV7-8; D unresolved. Trimming cost V 1 base and J 3 bases, with 9 bases left between them. Germline V CDR1 and CDR2: SGHVS, FQNEAQ. The CDR3 covers 14 residues. This CDR3 is CASSLGTKHTEAFF. The CDR3 nucleotides are TGTGCCAGCAGCTTAGGCACCAAGCACACTGAAGCTTTCTTT.

The chain employs TRBV12-3 or TRBV12-4 and TRBJ2-7; 8 nucleotides align to TRBD1. The CDR3 is made up of 16 amino acids. The V and J ends lost 7 bases and 5 bases, in that order; junction bases with no gene match: 16. CDR3 in amino acids: CASTEDGRTGSHEQYF. The DNA of the CDR3 is TGTGCCAGCACCGAAGATGGGAGGACAGGGTCCCACGAGCAGTACTTC.